The 26 T cell receptor beta chains given below trace back to one sample, sequenced in a study of cytomegalovirus exposure and HLA in healthy donors (dated by TCRdb to 2015 to 2018). To prepare the library, the immunoSEQ multiplex PCR assay was applied. For the multiplex PCR, a mixture combining 60 forward primers for TCR Vbeta segments and 13 reverse primers for TCR Jbeta segments was used. What TCRdb holds here is the immuneACCESS table cut down to in-frame rearrangements. Part of the clones is not present; checked against another copy, under half of the missing clones reflect an unresolved V gene, and the others are unexplained. The sample includes approximately 100,000 clones, with 85% observed a single time. Jointly, the top ten make up less than 5% of the sample. Material: PBMCs. These receptors were taken from a man in his thirties or forties in good health and CMV-seronegative.

The rearrangement links TRBV7-9 to TRBJ2-1, with 8 bases fitting TRBD2. J gave up 9 bases and V 4 bases, and 5 bases lay outside the gene matches. Germline values: CDR1 SEHNR, CDR2 FQNEAQ (reference sequence). The CDR3 covers 13 residues. DNA of the CDR3: TGTGCCAGCAGCTATGCTAGCGGGCTTGAGCAGTTCTTC. Translated, it gives CASSYASGLEQFF.

J is TRBJ1-3 and V is TRBV9, with a possible D match to TRBD1 (5 bases). Germline CDR1 and CDR2: SGDLS and YYNGEE. V lost 0 bases and J 2 bases, leaving 15 bases between the germline ends. The CDR3 covers 17 residues. CDR3 protein: CASSVVGGFDPGNTIYF. The CDR3 bases are TGTGCCAGCAGCGTAGTGGGGGGTTTCGACCCTGGAAACACCATATATTTT.

The chain combines TRBV19 with TRBJ1-5; D is perhaps TRBD1 (5 bases). This CDR3 is 13 amino acids long. Trimming took off 8 bases at V and 3 bases at J, with 11 bases between the two ends. Germline V gives CDR1 LNHDA, CDR2 SQIVND (reference sequence). The CDR3 nucleotides read TGTGCCAGTCAAGACAGCCTCAATCAGCCCCAGCATTTT. It translates to CASQDSLNQPQHF.

The sample holds one count of this clone. J is TRBJ1-1 and V is TRBV6-5; weak D call: TRBD1 (6 bases). Between the trimmed V and J ends, which lost 2 bases and 1 base, there was a span of 8 bases. The germline CDR1 and CDR2 sequences are MNHEY and SVGAGI. The CDR3 covers 14 residues. CDR3 amino acids: CASSYRGQNTEAFF. For the CDR3, the DNA is TGTGCCAGCAGTTACAGGGGACAGAACACTGAAGCTTTCTTT.

The chain is built from TRBV6-5 and TRBJ2-5, with D unclear. CDR1 MNHEY and CDR2 SVGAGI come from the germline V gene. V lost 7 bases and J lost 0, with 15 bases in between. The CDR3 is 15 amino acids. Written as DNA, the CDR3 is TGTGCCAGCAAACCTTTCAGTGGTGACCAAGAGACCCAGTACTTC. It codes for CASKPFSGDQETQYF.

V gene TRBV5-1 combines with J gene TRBJ2-1; tentative D call: TRBD2 (5 bases). CDR1 is SGHRS, CDR2 YFSETQ, per germline. The germline V and J ends were trimmed by 5 bases and 8 bases, with 11 bases remaining between them. CDR3 length: 12 residues. CDR3 protein: CASRLGGYEQFF. Here the CDR3 DNA reads TGCGCCAGCAGGCTGGGCGGGTATGAGCAGTTCTTC.

The V gene is TRBV4-1, the J gene TRBJ1-1; weak D call: TRBD1 (6 bases). V was clipped by 0 bases and J by 0 bases, with 8 bases between them. The CDR3 is 15 amino acids. CDR1 is MGHRA and CDR2 is YSYEKL in the germline V gene. CDR3 protein: CASSQETGMNTEAFF. CDR3 in DNA: TGCGCCAGCAGCCAAGAAACAGGGATGAACACTGAAGCTTTCTTT.

This sequence joins TRBV28 and TRBJ1-4, with 8 bases lining up with TRBD1. J gave up 10 bases and V 5 bases, and 9 bases lay outside the gene matches. The CDR3 covers 14 residues. Germline V gene data show CDR1 as MDHEN and CDR2 as SYDVKM. CDR3 loop: CASSLRQGQAKLFF. In nucleotides, the CDR3 is TGTGCCAGCAGTCTTAGACAGGGACAGGCAAAACTGTTTTTT.

This chain links TRBV7-8 with TRBJ2-1, with 7 bases matching TRBD2. The CDR3 consists of 15 residues. Germline V gives CDR1 SGHVS, CDR2 FQNEAQ. V was clipped by 3 bases and J by 0 bases; unmatched bases: 2. The CDR3 region is CASSLGGGSYNEQFF. The CDR3 coding sequence is TGTGCCAGCAGCTTGGGCGGGGGCTCCTACAATGAGCAGTTCTTC.

This clone was counted once. This chain joins TRBV7-3 and TRBJ2-6; 9 positions match TRBD1. The CDR3 is 19 residues long. The V segment lost 1 base and the J segment 4 bases; nucleotides outside the gene matches: 11. CDR1 is SGHTA, CDR2 FQGTGA, per germline. The CDR3, as DNA: TGTGCCAGCAGCTTAATACGGGACAGGGTTCCCAAAGGGGCCAACGTCCTGACTTTC. This encodes CASSLIRDRVPKGANVLTF.

This sequence joins TRBV7-9 and TRBJ2-7, with unresolved D. The CDR3 totals 16 residues. V lost 3 bases, J lost 1 base, and 16 bases lay in between. Germline assignment: CDR1 SEHNR and CDR2 FQNEAQ (reference sequence). This chain's CDR3 is CASSFRRTNSSYEQYF. CDR3 nucleotides: TGTGCCAGCAGCTTCCGAAGAACCAATAGTTCCTACGAGCAGTACTTC.

The J gene is TRBJ1-1, the V gene TRBV19; D gene unclear. This CDR3 contains 14 residues. Germline-derived CDR1 and CDR2 are LNHDA and SQIVND (reference sequence). The ends were cut back, 1 base at V and 2 bases at J, with 8 bases in the middle. CDR3 loop: CASSIVSGNTEAFF. In DNA form, the CDR3 reads TGTGCCAGTAGTATAGTATCGGGTAACACTGAAGCTTTCTTT.

The gene calls are TRBV27 and TRBJ1-6, with a possible D match to TRBD1 (6 bases). The CDR3 is 17 amino acids. Trimming removed 0 bases at V and 6 bases at J, with 15 bases between. Germline CDR1 and CDR2: MNHEY and SMNVEV (reference sequence). The chain's CDR3 is CASSLSFWAGANSPLHF. The CDR3 DNA sequence: TGTGCCAGCAGTTTATCTTTCTGGGCAGGGGCTAATTCACCCCTCCACTTT.

The J gene is TRBJ1-3, the V gene TRBV7-9, with D perhaps TRBD1 (6 bases). The V gene lost 7 bases and the J gene lost 0 bases, with 22 bases spanning the gap. Germline lookup yields CDR1 SEHNR and CDR2 FQNEAQ (reference sequence). The CDR3 spans 18 residues. As DNA, the CDR3 is TGTGCCAGCACCAACGGGGGGGCCCAAGTCAGCTCTGGAAACACCATATATTTT. This gives the protein CASTNGGAQVSSGNTIYF.

The chain has TRBV6-5 and TRBJ1-3; maybe TRBD1 (6 bases). Trimming left V 0 bases short and J 3 bases short, with 9 bases between. CDR3 size: 15 residues. CDR1 is MNHEY and CDR2 is SVGAGI in the germline V gene. The CDR3 nucleotides read TGTGCCAGCAGTTACTCGAACAGGGATGGAAACACCATATATTTT. Translating it yields CASSYSNRDGNTIYF.

The genes are TRBV5-1 and TRBJ1-1, with 10 bases lining up with TRBD1. The V gene's germline CDR1 is SGHRS and CDR2 YFSETQ. The length of the CDR3 is 18 residues. Trimming cost V 0 bases and J 4 bases; bases outside gene matches: 12. CDR3 sequence reads: CASSLAYPTGGESTEAFF. CDR3 bases: TGCGCCAGCAGCTTGGCGTACCCGACAGGGGGCGAGAGCACTGAAGCTTTCTTT.

The chain carries TRBV6-4 and TRBJ1-5; D perhaps matches TRBD1 (5 bases). V lost 2 bases to trimming and J lost 1 base, with 15 bases between them. CDR1 and CDR2 (germline): MRHNA, SNTAGT. This CDR3 spans 17 amino acids. DNA of the CDR3: TGTGCCAGCAGTGACACGCTTAGGAGGGGAAGCAATCAGCCCCAGCATTTT. It codes for CASSDTLRRGSNQPQHF.

This clone has a single count. This rearrangement joins TRBV5-1 to TRBJ2-7; 10 bases align to TRBD1. V dropped 5 bases and J dropped 2; count of bases not matched to a gene: 7. The length of the CDR3 is 15 residues. Germline CDR1 reads SGHRS; CDR2 reads YFSETQ. CDR3 sequence reads: CASRGGDRGPYEQYF. The CDR3 nucleotides read TGCGCCAGCAGAGGGGGGGACAGGGGCCCCTACGAGCAGTACTTC.

This chain links TRBV11-2 with TRBJ1-1, with D tentatively TRBD1 (6 bases). CDR1 SGHAT and CDR2 FQNNGV come from the germline V gene. Trimming took 2 bases from V and 4 from J, leaving 11 bases between them. The length of the CDR3 is 14 residues. CDR3 coding DNA: TGTGCCAGCAGCTTATTTTCCAGGGGCACTGAAGCTTTCTTT. Protein product: CASSLFSRGTEAFF. The variable domain in full, with the rest retrieved from reference TRBV11-2 and TRBJ1-1, is EAGVAQSPRYKIIEKRQSVAFWCNPISGHATLYWYQQILGQGPKLLIQFQNNGVVDDSQLPKDRFSAERLKGVDSTLKIQPAKLEDSAVYLCASSLFSRGTEAFFGQGTRLTVV.

V gene TRBV6-1 combines with J gene TRBJ2-3; D is uncertain. The CDR3 totals 14 residues. CDR1 MNHNS and CDR2 SASEGT come from the germline V gene. Trimming stripped 6 bases from V and 0 bases from J, with 10 bases between. The CDR3 DNA follows: TGTGCCAGCAGCCTCAGGCCTAGCACAGATACGCAGTATTTT. Protein: CASSLRPSTDTQYF.

The table lists this clone with a count of one. This chain uses TRBV27 with TRBJ2-7; 7 bases map to TRBD1. The CDR3 totals 11 residues. J was trimmed by 9 bases and V by 6 bases; bases with no gene match: 5. CDR1 and CDR2 from the germline V gene are MNHEY and SMNVEV (reference sequence). DNA for the CDR3: TGTGCCAGCAGCCTCGGGGACAGGCAGTACTTC. Its translation is CASSLGDRQYF.

This clone was seen a single time. V is TRBV30 and J is TRBJ2-1; 8 nucleotides align to TRBD1. Germline V CDR1 and CDR2: GTSNPN, SVGIG (reference sequence). The CDR3 has 12 amino acids. Trimming took 3 bases from V and 10 from J; bases not matched to a gene: 5. CDR3 loop: CAWRPDRVEQFF. The DNA for the CDR3 is TGTGCCTGGAGACCGGACAGGGTAGAGCAGTTCTTC. The full variable domain, in which reference TRBV30 and TRBJ2-1 provide the parts outside the CDR3, is SQTIHQWPATLVQPVGSPLSLECTVEGTSNPNLYWYRQAAGRGLQLLFYSVGIGQISSEVPQNLSASRPQDRQFILSSKKLLLSDSGFYLCAWRPDRVEQFFGPGTRLTVL.

The V call is TRBV2, the J call TRBJ1-4; 10 bases map to TRBD1. V shed 7 bases and J 7 bases; nucleotides not matched to a gene: 6. Looked up from germline, CDR1 is SNHLY and CDR2 is FYNNEI. The CDR3 covers 14 residues. The CDR3, as DNA: TGTGCCAGCAAAGTGACAGGGGGCTCTGAAAAACTGTTTTTT. Translating it yields CASKVTGGSEKLFF.

The chain couples TRBV28 to TRBJ1-1; D is unresolved. The V gene's germline CDR1 is MDHEN and CDR2 SYDVKM. Trimming took 5 bases from V and 3 from J, leaving 10 bases between them. The CDR3 sequence is 13 residues long. Written as DNA, the CDR3 is TGTGCCAGCAGTCGGAGTAGATACACTGAAGCTTTCTTT. This translates into CASSRSRYTEAFF.

The chain recombines TRBV11-2 with TRBJ2-5, with a weak D call TRBD1 (5 bases). The CDR3 is 16 amino acids. Trimming removed 1 base from V and 1 base from J, with 13 bases in between. Germline lookup yields CDR1 SGHAT and CDR2 FQNNGV. The CDR3 DNA reads TGTGCCAGCAGCTTAGGGGGCAGTACCCTCCAAGAGACCCAGTACTTC. Translated, it gives CASSLGGSTLQETQYF.

V and J are TRBV4-1 and TRBJ2-7; 8 nucleotides match TRBD1. This CDR3 has 14 residues. From germline, CDR1 is MGHRA and CDR2 YSYEKL. Trimming at V came to 3 bases and at J to 2 bases, leaving 3 bases not matched to a gene. The CDR3 protein is CASSHRQGTYEQYF. The CDR3, as DNA: TGCGCCAGCAGCCACCGACAGGGGACCTACGAGCAGTACTTC.